One and the same sample provided the 21 T cell receptor beta chains below, sequenced in a study of neoadjuvant anti-PD-1 for oral cavity cancer. The method was immunoSEQ multiplex PCR; TCRdb's version includes in-frame clones alone and lacks a portion of them. The sample contains approximately 15,000 clones, roughly 34% of which appear only once. Time point here: after neoadjuvant nivolumab, at surgical resection. Source: tumor tissue, taken after nivolumab (anti-PD-1) treatment. These receptors all stem from a person aged 40 to 85 with oral cavity squamous cell carcinoma.

This clone has only a few counts. The rearrangement links TRBV6-1 to TRBJ2-7; no definite D call. Trimming pared 5 bases from V and 7 bases from J, leaving 12 bases between. Germline V gene data show CDR1 as MNHNS and CDR2 as SASEGT. The CDR3 length is 12 residues. CDR3 nucleotides: TGTGCCAGCAGTTATCCGACTGGGGAGCAGTACTTC. It yields the protein CASSYPTGEQYF.

This clone has ten or more counts. The V and J genes are TRBV19 and TRBJ1-2; D not resolved. Trimming removed 7 bases at V and 2 bases at J, with 8 bases between. This CDR3 has 12 residues. Germline CDR1 is LNHDA and CDR2 is SQIVND (reference sequence). CDR3 DNA: TGTGCCAGTACAGCAGTGAACTATGGCTACACCTTC. Residues: CASTAVNYGYTF.

This clone was recorded many times. This CDR3 is CASSLSDTQYF. The CDR3 DNA reads TGCGCCAGCAGCTTGTCAGATACGCAGTATTTT. The chain recombines TRBV5-1 with TRBJ2-3; D not certain. Deletions cut 1 base from V and 4 bases from J, with 1 base between. Germline-derived CDR1 and CDR2 are SGHRS and YFSETQ. The CDR3 is made up of 11 amino acids.

The chain carries TRBV29-1 and TRBJ2-5, with D possibly TRBD2 on 6 matching bases. The V and J ends lost 4 bases and 5 bases respectively, with 17 bases between them. Per germline, CDR1 SQVTM and CDR2 ANQGSEA. There are 14 residues in the CDR3. In nucleotides, the CDR3 is TGCAGCGTTGGAAGCGGGCTGTTGGTGGAGACCCAGTACTTC. It codes for CSVGSGLLVETQYF.

This clone was found a few times. The chain links TRBV7-8 to TRBJ2-7; no reliable D call. Germline CDR1 and CDR2: SGHVS and FQNEAQ. This CDR3 comprises 13 residues. V was trimmed by 2 bases and J by 4 bases, leaving 9 bases between them. The CDR3 is CASSLIPTYEQYF. Written as DNA, the CDR3 is TGTGCCAGCAGCTTAATTCCCACATACGAGCAGTACTTC.

The genes are TRBV19 and TRBJ2-7; tentative D call: TRBD1 (6 bases). CDR1 and CDR2 (germline): LNHDA, SQIVND (reference sequence). The CDR3 runs to 14 residues. Trimming removed 5 bases from V and 0 bases from J, with 11 bases in between. The CDR3, as DNA: TGTGCCAGTAGTCCCCCAGGGGTCTCCTACGAGCAGTACTTC. As protein: CASSPPGVSYEQYF.

The chain joins TRBV7-7 to TRBJ2-1; TRBD2 matches at 7 bases. The CDR3 covers 13 residues. Looked up from germline, CDR1 is SSHAT and CDR2 is FNYEAQ (reference sequence). Trimming removed 5 bases from V and 5 bases from J; junction bases left unmatched: 3. Written as DNA, the CDR3 is TGTGCCAGCAGCAAGAGCGGGGACAATGAGCAGTTCTTC. It codes for CASSKSGDNEQFF.

This clone was found a few times. The CDR3 here is CASSGPGSNQPQHF. The CDR3 DNA reads TGTGCCAGCAGTGGACCGGGAAGCAATCAGCCCCAGCATTTT. This chain links TRBV25-1 with TRBJ1-5; D uncertain. The CDR3 covers 14 residues. Germline CDR1 and CDR2: MGHDK and SYGVNS. V was trimmed by 4 bases and J by 1 base, leaving 8 bases between them.

Relative to its sample, this clone is medium-sized. The V gene is TRBV10-1, the J gene TRBJ2-5; a weak D match, TRBD2 (6 bases). V was trimmed by 0 bases and J by 5 bases, leaving 10 bases between them. CDR3 length equals 14 residues. CDR1 and CDR2 from the germline V gene are WNHNN and SYGVQD (reference sequence). CDR3: CASSESGGLETQYF. The CDR3 bases are TGCGCCAGCAGTGAGTCTGGGGGGTTGGAGACCCAGTACTTC.

This clone was picked up a small number of times. J is TRBJ1-4 and V is TRBV6-5, with 7 positions matching TRBD1. Germline CDR1 and CDR2: MNHEY and SVGAGI. This CDR3 has 14 amino acids. V was clipped by 4 bases and J by 5 bases; unmatched bases: 4. The CDR3 reads CASSLGTVNEKLFF. The CDR3, as DNA: TGTGCCAGCAGTTTAGGGACAGTAAATGAAAAACTGTTTTTT.

This clone was recorded a few times. The V gene is TRBV6-1, the J gene TRBJ2-5, with D perhaps matching TRBD1 (6 bases). Trimming stripped 3 bases from V and 5 bases from J, with 16 bases between. The CDR3 extends over 15 amino acids. Germline CDR1 is MNHNS and CDR2 is SASEGT. CDR3 amino acids: CASSDRGGRVETQYF. The CDR3 DNA sequence: TGTGCCAGCAGTGATAGAGGGGGTAGGGTCGAGACCCAGTACTTC.

In this sample, this clone turned up a few times. This chain links TRBV5-1 with TRBJ2-1, with TRBD1 identical over 10 bases. The CDR3 contains 12 residues. Germline CDR1 is SGHRS and CDR2 is YFSETQ. The V segment lost 7 bases and the J segment 9 bases; nucleotides outside the gene matches: 4. CDR3 DNA: TGCGCCAGCGGGACAGGGGTCGCTGAGCAGTTCTTC. Its translation is CASGTGVAEQFF.

The rearrangement joins TRBV14 to TRBJ1-2; D gene unclear. CDR1 and CDR2 from the germline V gene are SGHDN and FVKESK. The CDR3 covers 13 residues. The germline V and J ends were trimmed by 2 bases and 8 bases, with 12 bases remaining between them. CDR3: CASSQSNSLGYTF. In DNA form, the CDR3 reads TGTGCCAGCAGCCAAAGTAACAGCCTAGGCTACACCTTC.

DNA for the CDR3: TGTGCCAGCAGATCATTGACTAGCGGGGGATACGAGCAGTACTTC. It is translated as CASRSLTSGGYEQYF. The chain uses TRBV6-6 and TRBJ2-7; 12 positions match TRBD2. The V gene end was trimmed by 6 bases and the J gene end by 4 bases; junction bases not matched to a gene: 7. The CDR3 extends over 15 amino acids. In germline, CDR1 is MNHNY, CDR2 SVGAGI (reference sequence).

This clone was observed a handful of times. The chain links TRBV4-3 to TRBJ2-1; 10 nucleotides agree with TRBD2. Losses at the gene ends were 0 bases for V and 7 bases for J; bases not matched to a gene: 9. This CDR3 region has 17 residues. Germline CDR1 reads LGHNA; CDR2 reads YSLEER. The CDR3 region has the DNA TGCGCCAGCAGCCAAGATCCCCCTAGCGGGGGATGGAATGAGCAGTTCTTC. It is translated as CASSQDPPSGGWNEQFF.

This clone has only a few counts. This rearrangement joins TRBV28 to TRBJ2-1; TRBD2 aligns across 7 bases. The ends lost 1 base at V and 6 bases at J; junction bases unmatched: 6. The CDR3 has 15 amino acids. The germline CDR1 and CDR2 sequences are MDHEN and SYDVKM. CDR3 DNA: TGTGCCAGCAGTTTATTCCCTCGGACTAGCAATGAGCAGTTCTTC. Translating it yields CASSLFPRTSNEQFF.

The chain links TRBV6-1 to TRBJ2-7; no clear D gene. Germline assignment: CDR1 MNHNS and CDR2 SASEGT. Trimming shortened V by 3 bases and J by 3 bases, and 9 bases separated the two germline ends. CDR3 length equals 13 residues. Written as DNA, the CDR3 is TGTGCCAGCAGTGACCCCCCGGGCTACGAGCAGTACTTC. Translated, it gives CASSDPPGYEQYF.

The chain uses TRBV7-2 and TRBJ1-2; no definite D call. V was clipped by 5 bases and J by 4 bases, with 14 bases between them. The CDR3 covers 14 residues. Per germline, CDR1 SGHTA and CDR2 FQGNSA. The CDR3 DNA follows: TGTGCCAGCAGCCAAGACCGGGGTAGCTATGGCTACACCTTC. This gives the protein CASSQDRGSYGYTF.

V and J are TRBV30 and TRBJ2-7; D remains unclear. The germline V and J ends were trimmed by 4 bases and 4 bases, with 11 bases remaining between them. This CDR3 is built from 12 residues. CDR1 and CDR2 from the germline V gene are GTSNPN and SVGIG (reference sequence). The CDR3 loop is CAWTPDHYEQYF. CDR3 DNA: TGTGCCTGGACCCCGGACCATTACGAGCAGTACTTC.

The chain carries TRBV7-9 and TRBJ2-3; D uncertain. Deletions cut 0 bases from V and 6 bases from J, with 4 bases between. Per germline, CDR1 SEHNR and CDR2 FQNEAQ (reference sequence). CDR3 size: 12 residues. The DNA of the CDR3 is TGTGCCAGCAGCTTAGCGGTGGATACGCAGTATTTT. Its protein product is CASSLAVDTQYF.

This clone was seen a handful of times. The chain uses TRBV10-2 and TRBJ2-3; the match to TRBD2 covers 10 bases. Losses at the gene ends were 7 bases for V and 5 bases for J; bases not matched to a gene: 6. This CDR3 contains 14 residues. Germline V gives CDR1 WSHSY, CDR2 SAAADI. The CDR3 loop reads CASTIAGGVDTQYF. The CDR3 DNA reads as TGCGCCAGCACCATAGCGGGGGGTGTAGATACGCAGTATTTT.